The T cell receptor (beta chain) described here comes from a study of immune characterization of retroperitoneal liposarcoma. This clonotype was observed at least ten times. The germline gives CDR1 MNHEY, CDR2 SMNVEV (reference sequence). The CDR3 loop spans 13 amino acids. TCRdb redid the calling of the PCR reads with MiXCR, one entry per CDR3 protein. Counted here are 4,300 or so distinct CDR3 sequences, about 32% occurring once; the ten biggest clones make up roughly 30%. Sample: tumor tissue. The source of this sequence is a male donor with retroperitoneal liposarcoma. The V call is TRBV27, the J call TRBJ2-1; TRBD2 aligns across 7 bases. The DNA end is a closer match to TRBJ2-7, so the J assignment may be wrong. CDR3 sequence: CASSRGRAYEQYF. CDR3 coding DNA: TGTGCCAGCAGTCGGGGGAGGGCCTACGAGCAGTACTTC.